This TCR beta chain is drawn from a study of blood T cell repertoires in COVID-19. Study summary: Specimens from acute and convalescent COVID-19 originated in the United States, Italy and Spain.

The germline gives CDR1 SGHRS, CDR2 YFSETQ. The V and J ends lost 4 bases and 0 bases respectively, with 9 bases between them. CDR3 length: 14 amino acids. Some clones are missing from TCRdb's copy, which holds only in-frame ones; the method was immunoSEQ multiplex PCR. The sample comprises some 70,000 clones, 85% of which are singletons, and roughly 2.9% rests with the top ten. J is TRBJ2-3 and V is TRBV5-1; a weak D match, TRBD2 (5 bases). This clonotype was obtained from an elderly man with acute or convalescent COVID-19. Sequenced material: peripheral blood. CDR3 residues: CASSSGISTDTQYF. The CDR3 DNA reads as TGCGCCAGCAGCAGCGGAATAAGCACAGATACGCAGTATTTT.